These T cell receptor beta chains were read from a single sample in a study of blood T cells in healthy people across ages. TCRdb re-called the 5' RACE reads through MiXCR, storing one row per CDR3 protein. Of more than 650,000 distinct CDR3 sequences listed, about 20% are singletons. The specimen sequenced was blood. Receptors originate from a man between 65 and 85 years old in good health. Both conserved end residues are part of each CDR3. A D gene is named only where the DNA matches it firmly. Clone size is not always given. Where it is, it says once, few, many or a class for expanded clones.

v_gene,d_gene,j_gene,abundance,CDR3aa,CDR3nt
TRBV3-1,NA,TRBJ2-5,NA,CASSQGVGAETQYF,TGTGCCAGTAGCCAAGGTGTTGGAGCAGAGACCCAGTACTTC
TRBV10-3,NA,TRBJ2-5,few,CAISVGADQETQYF,TGTGCCATCAGTGTCGGAGCCGACCAAGAGACCCAGTACTTC
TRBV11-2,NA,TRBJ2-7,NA,CASSSIPGRRSYEQYF,TGTGCCAGCAGCTCCATCCCGGGACGGCGCTCCTACGAGCAGTACTTC
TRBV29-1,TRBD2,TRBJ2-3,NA,CSVPPREFTDTQYF,TGCAGCGTCCCCCCGCGGGAGTTCACAGATACGCAGTATTTT
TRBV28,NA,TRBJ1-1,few,CASSLPLHGTEAFF,TGTGCCAGCAGTTTGCCTCTTCACGGCACTGAAGCTTTCTTT
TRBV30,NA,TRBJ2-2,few,CAWSARLDLTGELFF,TGTGCCTGGAGTGCAAGACTAGACCTGACCGGGGAGCTGTTTTTT
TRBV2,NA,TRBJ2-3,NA,CASRTFWPTHYTQYF,TGTGCCAGCAGGACTTTTTGGCCGACACACTATACACAGTATTTT
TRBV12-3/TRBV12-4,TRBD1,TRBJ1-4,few,CASSPSQGAWEKLFF,TGTGCCAGCAGTCCATCACAGGGGGCATGGGAAAAACTGTTTTTT
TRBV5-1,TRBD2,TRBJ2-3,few,CASSWGTITDTQYF,TGCGCCAGCAGCTGGGGGACTATCACAGATACGCAGTATTTT
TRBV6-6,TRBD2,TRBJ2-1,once,CASSYKGRGVNEQFF,TGTGCCAGCAGTTATAAGGGGAGGGGCGTCAATGAGCAGTTCTTC
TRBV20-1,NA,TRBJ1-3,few,CSATLSGGLSSGNTIYF,TGCAGTGCTACCTTAAGCGGGGGATTGAGCTCTGGAAACACCATATATTTT
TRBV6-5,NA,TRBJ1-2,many,CASSYSPGSLAGYTF,TGTGCCAGCAGTTACAGTCCAGGCTCCTTGGCTGGCTACACCTTC
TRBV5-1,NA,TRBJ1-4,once,CASSPRLGDEKLFF,TGCGCCAGCAGCCCGCGATTAGGCGATGAAAAACTGTTTTTT
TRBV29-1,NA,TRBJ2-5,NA,CSVGGNQLETQYF,TGCAGCGTTGGCGGGAATCAATTAGAGACCCAGTACTTC
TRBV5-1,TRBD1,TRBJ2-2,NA,CASYPGTGRTGELFF,TGCGCCAGCTATCCAGGGACAGGACGCACCGGGGAGCTGTTTTTT
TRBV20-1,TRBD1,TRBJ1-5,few,CSAWSGQGRQPQHF,TGCAGTGCTTGGTCCGGACAGGGCCGGCAGCCCCAGCATTTT
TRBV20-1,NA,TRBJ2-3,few,CSARDSGRGTDTQYF,TGCAGTGCTAGAGATTCAGGCAGGGGTACAGATACGCAGTATTTT
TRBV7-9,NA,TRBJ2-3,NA,CASSSGQGTQYF,TGTGCCAGCAGCTCCGGGCAGGGCACGCAGTATTTT
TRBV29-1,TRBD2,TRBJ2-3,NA,CSVETSGATDTQYF,TGCAGCGTTGAGACTAGCGGGGCCACAGATACGCAGTATTTT
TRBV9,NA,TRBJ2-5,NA,CASSVDNFQETQYF,TGTGCCAGCAGCGTAGACAACTTCCAAGAGACCCAGTACTTC
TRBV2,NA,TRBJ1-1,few,CASRMAENTEAFF,TGTGCCAGCAGGATGGCAGAGAACACTGAAGCTTTCTTT
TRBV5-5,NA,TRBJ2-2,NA,CASSSTARANTGELFF,TGTGCCAGCAGCTCGACTGCGCGGGCGAACACCGGGGAGCTGTTTTTT
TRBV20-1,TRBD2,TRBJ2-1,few,CSARVRGAEVEQFF,TGCAGTGCTAGAGTGCGGGGGGCCGAGGTGGAGCAGTTCTTC
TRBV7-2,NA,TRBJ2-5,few,CASSLTGTQQETQYF,TGTGCCAGCAGCTTGACCGGGACACAGCAAGAGACCCAGTACTTC
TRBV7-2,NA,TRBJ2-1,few,CASSLRRSLFGQPKGYNEQFF,TGTGCCAGCAGCTTAAGGCGCTCACTCTTCGGACAGCCAAAGGGTTACAATGAGCAGTTCTTC
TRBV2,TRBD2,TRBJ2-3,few,CASSRGGITDTQYF,TGTGCCAGCAGTCGCGGGGGGATCACAGATACGCAGTATTTT
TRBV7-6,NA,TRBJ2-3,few,CASSLAVLAADTQYF,TGTGCCAGCAGCTTAGCGGTGCTGGCCGCAGATACGCAGTATTTT
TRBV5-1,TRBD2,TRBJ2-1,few,CASESGGAGDEQFF,TGCGCCAGCGAGAGCGGGGGGGCCGGTGATGAGCAGTTCTTC
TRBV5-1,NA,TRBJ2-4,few,CASSYLAELAKNIQYF,TGCGCCAGCAGTTATTTAGCGGAACTAGCCAAAAACATTCAGTACTTC
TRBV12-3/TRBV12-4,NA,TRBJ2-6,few,CASRVSGANVLTF,TGTGCCAGCAGAGTAAGTGGGGCCAACGTCCTGACTTTC
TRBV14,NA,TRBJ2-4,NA,CASSQAGKNIQYF,TGTGCCAGCAGCCAGGCCGGGAAAAACATTCAGTACTTC
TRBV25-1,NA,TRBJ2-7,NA,CASSEYGSVEQYF,TGTGCCAGCAGTGAATATGGGTCGGTAGAGCAGTACTTC
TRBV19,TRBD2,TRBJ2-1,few,CASSKTSGGYNEQFF,TGTGCCAGTAGCAAGACTAGCGGGGGCTACAATGAGCAGTTCTTC
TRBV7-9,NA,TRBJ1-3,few,CASSLDLVLTGNTIYF,TGTGCCAGCAGCTTAGACCTGGTTTTAACTGGAAACACCATATATTTT
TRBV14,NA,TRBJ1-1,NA,CASSRDGEAFF,TGTGCCAGCAGCCGGGACGGTGAAGCTTTCTTT
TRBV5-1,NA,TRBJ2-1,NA,CASSLGLVGVNEQFF,TGCGCCAGCAGCTTGGGACTAGTGGGAGTAAATGAGCAGTTCTTC
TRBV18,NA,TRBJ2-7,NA,CASSPKGHNSYEQYF,TGTGCCAGCTCACCGAAGGGACATAACTCCTACGAGCAGTACTTC
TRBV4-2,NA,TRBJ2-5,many,CASSQEASWQETQYF,TGTGCCAGCAGCCAAGAGGCTAGCTGGCAAGAGACCCAGTACTTC
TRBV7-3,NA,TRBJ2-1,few,CASSQEPTQGGNEQFF,TGTGCCAGCAGCCAAGAGCCGACTCAGGGGGGCAATGAGCAGTTCTTC
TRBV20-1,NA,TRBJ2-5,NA,CSARDAGQETQYF,TGCAGTGCTAGAGATGCAGGGCAAGAGACCCAGTACTTC
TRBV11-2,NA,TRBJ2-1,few,CASSLDLPTYNEQFF,TGTGCCAGCAGCTTAGATCTTCCTACCTACAATGAGCAGTTCTTC
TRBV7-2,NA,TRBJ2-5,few,CASSPSVNNPQRFF,TGTGCCAGCAGCCCCTCCGTCAATAACCCCCAGAGGTTCTTC
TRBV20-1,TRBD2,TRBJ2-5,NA,CSAGRGLDGETQYF,TGCAGTGCTGGAAGAGGACTAGACGGGGAGACCCAGTACTTC